The rows below give T cell receptor beta chains drawn from one sample of a study of blood T cell repertoires in COVID-19. This table comes from immunoSEQ multiplex PCR, and its TCRdb copy is limited to in-frame clones, with some not included. This table has more than 90,000 clones, more than 75% appearing once. Input material: peripheral blood. All receptors derive from a man aged 65-85 years with acute or convalescent COVID-19. CDR3s include the opening cysteine and the closing phenylalanine or tryptophan. The D gene is left open where the match is weak. The size field is filled for only some rows; it gives once, few, many or a size class.

>TRBJ1-1|TRBD1|TRBV15|.
CATSRDQKTGDEAFF
TGTGCCACCAGCAGAGATCAAAAGACAGGGGATGAGGCTTTCTTT
>TRBJ1-1|TRBD1|TRBV28|.
CASSLFRDRAFF
TGTGCCAGCAGTTTATTCCGGGACAGAGCTTTCTTT
>TRBJ2-1|TRBD1|TRBV5-1|.
CASSYGQGANEQFF
TGCGCCAGCAGCTATGGACAGGGGGCGAATGAGCAGTTCTTC
>TRBJ1-1|TRBD1|TRBV28|.
CASSLPGQGLRAFF
TGTGCCAGCAGCCTCCCGGGACAGGGGCTTCGAGCTTTCTTT
>TRBJ1-2|TRBD1|TRBV28|.
CASSPGQGRNGYTF
TGTGCCAGCAGTCCTGGACAGGGGCGAAATGGCTACACCTTC
>TRBJ2-3|TRBD1|TRBV4-2|once
CASSQATPGQGTDTQYF
TGTGCCAGCAGCCAAGCTACCCCGGGACAGGGAACAGATACGCAGTATTTT
>TRBJ1-2|TRBD1|TRBV7-8|.
CASSLAGGQGAVYGYTF
TGTGCCAGCAGCTTAGCGGGGGGACAGGGGGCTGTCTATGGCTACACCTTC
>TRBJ1-2|.|TRBV29-1|few
CSVEATTNYGYTF
TGCAGCGTTGAGGCCACGACTAACTATGGCTACACCTTC
>TRBJ1-3|.|TRBV5-1|.
CASSLTGQNTIYF
TGCGCCAGCAGCTTGACAGGGCAAAACACCATATATTTT
>TRBJ1-2|.|TRBV19|.
CASSIYNYGYTF
TGTGCCAGTAGTATCTATAACTATGGCTACACCTTC
>TRBJ1-2|.|TRBV5-1|.
CASSLLGEGYGYTF
TGCGCCAGCAGCTTGTTGGGAGAGGGCTATGGCTACACCTTC
>TRBJ1-1|TRBD1|TRBV6-5|.
CASSSDRGTLAFF
TGTGCCAGCAGTTCCGACAGGGGTACGTTAGCTTTCTTT
>TRBJ2-3|TRBD1|TRBV5-1|.
CASSFGDRADTQYF
TGCGCCAGCAGCTTTGGCGACAGGGCAGATACGCAGTATTTT